These 15 T cell receptor beta chains were sequenced from one sample in a study of blood T cell repertoires in COVID-19. The assay was immunoSEQ multiplex PCR, and TCRdb's table has in-frame clones only and misses some. The profile shows roughly 410,000 clones, about 90% of them singletons. The specimen sequenced was peripheral blood. The receptors originated from a woman aged 60 to 75 with COVID-19, enrolled during active disease.

CDR3 bases: TGTGCCAGTAGTATAGTGAAAGGGGCTCTAAAATTTAAGAACACTGAAGCTTTCTTT. This encodes CASSIVKGALKFKNTEAFF. The chain uses TRBV19 and TRBJ1-1; a weak D match, TRBD1 (5 bases). CDR3 size: 19 residues. V was shortened by 1 base and J by 1 base, with 22 bases between the two germline ends. Germline-derived CDR1 and CDR2 are LNHDA and SQIVND (reference sequence).

CDR3 DNA sequence: TGCGCCAGCAGCTTGGCCACGGGGGGGCCGGGCAATGAGCAGTTCTTC. Translated: CASSLATGGPGNEQFF. V and J are TRBV5-1 and TRBJ2-1; 8 bases map to TRBD2. The germline V gene encodes CDR1 SGHRS and CDR2 YFSETQ. The CDR3 totals 16 residues. With 0 bases clipped from V and 6 bases from J, the junction kept 8 bases outside the gene matches.

This chain joins TRBV4-1 and TRBJ2-1, with 9 bases that match TRBD1. With 2 bases clipped from V and 6 bases from J, the junction kept 5 bases outside the gene matches. Germline V gene data show CDR1 as MGHRA and CDR2 as YSYEKL. The CDR3 is 15 amino acids. As DNA, the CDR3 is TGCGCCAGCAGCCAAATACAGGGGGCCCTCAATGAGCAGTTCTTC. Protein product: CASSQIQGALNEQFF.

This clone occurred once. The genes are TRBV7-2 and TRBJ1-5; D is possibly TRBD1 (6 bases). CDR1 is SGHTA and CDR2 is FQGNSA in the germline V gene. The length of the CDR3 is 14 residues. Trimming took off 3 bases at V and 7 bases at J, with 13 bases between the two ends. DNA of the CDR3: TGTGCCAGCAGCTTCACAGGGCCGGTACAGCCCCAGCATTTT. Amino acid sequence: CASSFTGPVQPQHF.

The chain carries TRBV7-6 and TRBJ1-2; D possibly corresponds to TRBD1 (6 bases). There are 15 residues in the CDR3. CDR1 is SGHVS, CDR2 FNYEAQ, per germline. V lost 6 bases and J lost 8, with 22 bases in between. CDR3 protein: CASSRTPQGFGGYTF. The CDR3 coding sequence is TGTGCCAGCAGTCGTACTCCACAGGGTTTCGGCGGCTACACCTTC.

This clone was detected a few times. V usage is TRBV3-1 (or the pseudogene TRBV3-2) and J usage is TRBJ2-1; D is possibly TRBD1 (5 bases). Germline lookup yields CDR1 LGHDT and CDR2 YNNKEL (reference sequence). The CDR3 loop spans 16 amino acids. With 3 bases removed from V and 3 bases from J, the gap between germline ends came to 15 bases. CDR3 protein: CASSHSDRPLYNEQFF. DNA for the CDR3: TGTGCCAGCAGCCACAGTGACAGACCCCTCTACAATGAGCAGTTCTTC.

CDR3 amino acids: CASSLLEGGRSYEQYF. Written as DNA, the CDR3 is TGTGCCAGCAGCTTGTTGGAGGGGGGGCGTTCCTACGAGCAGTACTTC. The rearrangement links TRBV5-6 to TRBJ2-7; TRBD2 might be the D (7 bases). The CDR3 sequence is 16 residues long. Per the germline V gene, CDR1 is SGHDT and CDR2 is YYEEEE. Trimming shortened V by 1 base and J by 1 base, and 15 bases separated the two germline ends.

The chain uses TRBV19 and TRBJ2-7; possible D gene TRBD2, 5 bases. Germline V lookup: CDR1 LNHDA, CDR2 SQIVND (reference sequence). The CDR3 consists of 11 residues. V lost 8 bases, J lost 5 bases, and 10 bases lay in between. CDR3: CASGLYDEQYF. CDR3 sequence (DNA): TGTGCCAGTGGACTGTACGACGAGCAGTACTTC.

The chain combines TRBV15 with TRBJ1-2, with TRBD1 identical over 9 bases. The CDR3 sequence is 15 residues long. CDR1 and CDR2 (germline): LNHNV, YYDKDF (reference sequence). The V gene end was trimmed by 3 bases and the J gene end by 3 bases; junction bases not matched to a gene: 5. The chain's CDR3 is CATSRTGQGHYGYTF. The CDR3 DNA follows: TGTGCCACCAGCAGGACAGGACAGGGGCACTATGGCTACACCTTC.

The chain is built from TRBV6-5 and TRBJ2-3; D is uncertain. The V end lost 6 bases, the J end lost 6 bases, and 7 bases lay between the germline ends. The CDR3 length is 11 residues. Germline CDR1 MNHEY, CDR2 SVGAGI. The CDR3 DNA sequence: TGTGCCAGCAGAAGTCGGGATACGCAGTATTTT. The encoded protein is CASRSRDTQYF.

This chain links TRBV28 with TRBJ1-2; 10 positions agree with TRBD1. The CDR3 contains 16 residues. V gave up 3 bases and J gave up 6 bases; unmatched junction bases: 10. Per germline, CDR1 MDHEN and CDR2 SYDVKM. Written as DNA, the CDR3 is TGTGCCAGCAGTTTTATACCCGGGACAGGGGCAGATGGCTACACCTTC. Translated: CASSFIPGTGADGYTF.

The chain employs TRBV7-7 and TRBJ2-5; 7 bases are shared with TRBD1. This CDR3 is 14 amino acids long. V was clipped by 2 bases and J by 3 bases; unmatched bases: 3. Germline assignment: CDR1 SSHAT and CDR2 FNYEAQ (reference sequence). The CDR3 spells CASSLFGTEETQYF. In DNA, the CDR3 is TGTGCCAGCAGCTTATTCGGGACAGAAGAGACCCAGTACTTC.

J is TRBJ1-1 and V is TRBV6-5, with a possible D match to TRBD1 (6 bases). V lost 7 bases, J lost 0 bases, and 12 bases lay in between. Germline values: CDR1 MNHEY, CDR2 SVGAGI. The CDR3 has 14 residues. Written as DNA, the CDR3 is TGTGCCAGCATTGGGACAAGAATGAACACTGAAGCTTTCTTT. The encoded protein is CASIGTRMNTEAFF.

This clone appeared a few times. The V call is TRBV28, the J call TRBJ1-5, with D unclear. Trimming removed 4 bases from V and 0 bases from J, with 10 bases in between. There are 15 residues in the CDR3. Germline values: CDR1 MDHEN, CDR2 SYDVKM. DNA of the CDR3: TGTGCCAGCAGTTGGATCGGCGGTAGCAATCAGCCCCAGCATTTT. It translates to CASSWIGGSNQPQHF.

The rearrangement uses TRBV28 and TRBJ1-5; D is unclear. Germline loops: CDR1 MDHEN, CDR2 SYDVKM. The CDR3 is made up of 12 amino acids. Trimming took 3 bases from V and 6 from J, leaving 6 bases between them. The CDR3 is CASSLISQPQHF. The CDR3 bases are TGTGCCAGCAGTTTGATTAGTCAGCCCCAGCATTTT.